This TCR beta chain was sequenced for a study of blood T cell repertoires in COVID-19. Study-wide context: Spain, Italy and the United States supplied samples that represented acute and convalescent COVID-19. From T cells, B-cell-depleted T cells, or PBMCs came the material, which was cDNA or gDNA.

As originally analysed: Nucleated cell number was recorded as an estimate derived from reference gene primer amplification. Sequencing was performed with immunoSEQ multiplex PCR; in TCRdb, only in-frame clones are kept and a portion is missing. V, J and clone size reflect that table, while D and trimming were determined from the DNA. The data hold under 200,000 clones, with around three quarters observed a single time. This clone was counted only a few times. Germline V lookup: CDR1 SGHRS, CDR2 YFSETQ. Trimming removed 0 bases from V and 1 base from J, with 11 bases in between. The CDR3 covers 16 residues.

Sequenced material: peripheral blood. The genes are TRBV5-1 and TRBJ2-1, with D tentatively TRBD2 (6 bases). This clonotype was sampled from a man aged 65 to 85 with active or convalescent COVID-19. CDR3 nucleotides: TGCGCCAGCAGCTTGGTAGCGGCGGCATCCTACAATGAGCAGTTCTTC. Its translation is CASSLVAAASYNEQFF.